This T cell receptor beta chain was profiled in a study of T-cell memory formation after mild COVID-19. Whole-study context: Clustering of TCRs was largely donor specific.

This clonotype was detected a few times. What it binds is unknown. Study-level results: Later expanders leaned CD4+, whereas clones that contracted between day 15 and 85 were balanced CD4/CD8.

V was trimmed by 5 bases and J by 2 bases, leaving 20 bases between them. From germline, CDR1 is LGHDT and CDR2 YNNKEL (reference sequence). The CDR3 contains 17 residues. TCR alpha and TCR beta cDNA libraries with sample barcodes and UMIs came from 5'RACE using constant-segment primers. TCRdb reanalysed the 5' RACE reads using MiXCR and keeps one entry per CDR3 protein. The data show roughly 350,000 distinct CDR3 sequences, roughly an eighth seen once. Sequencing was performed on PBMCs or a T cell subset sorted from them (not recorded which). The V and J genes are TRBV3-1 and TRBJ2-3; D may be TRBD1 (6 bases). This sequence was found in a man between 18 and 35 years old who had mild COVID-19 (a few samples of this study predate the infection). Cell type and time point are not known. CDR3 sequence: CASSSHRAPEFTDTQYF. CDR3 nucleotide sequence: TGTGCCAGCAGCTCCCACAGGGCCCCGGAATTCACAGATACGCAGTATTTT.